The clone carrying this TCR beta chain was recorded once. Antigen unknown. The junction shows a germline mismatch at one end, possibly a read error. Researchers used genomic DNA as the template to profile TCR beta VDJ and CDR3. MiXCR was run by TCRdb on the reads, yielding one entry per CDR3 protein. Among approximately 470,000 distinct CDR3 sequences, approximately 32% were seen once, and the ten largest hold nearly 0.85%. The germline V gene has CDR1 SGHTA and CDR2 FQGTGA. The CDR3 covers 15 residues. This sample was included in a study of CD8+CD57+ T cells in acquired aplastic anemia. Findings and caveats of the study: It was found that twenty-nine CD8+ CDR3 sequences were shared between patients and controls.

CD8+CD57+ cell expansion had been shown by flow cytometry in patients chosen for sequencing. None of the patients had been given any therapy when their blood was sampled. The clonotype originates from a human donor with aplastic anemia. The chain carries TRBV7-3 and TRBJ2-1; 7 bases line up with TRBD1. Sequencing used sorted CD4+, CD8+, or CD8+CD57+ T cells (not recorded which) from PBMCs. The CDR3 nucleotides are TGTGACAGCAGCTTCACAGGGGTTACCTACAATGAGCAGTTCTTC. As protein: CDSSFTGVTYNEQFF.